Below are 7 T cell receptor beta chains sequenced from a single sample in a study of blood T cell repertoires in COVID-19. Sequenced by immunoSEQ multiplex PCR; TCRdb stores in-frame clones only, minus some. The table includes fewer than 250,000 clones, roughly nine tenths detected once. The sequencing sample was made of peripheral blood. The receptors were gathered from a man aged 25-45 years with acute or convalescent COVID-19.

This chain links TRBV5-1 with TRBJ1-2; tentatively, D is TRBD1 (6 bases). This CDR3 has 13 amino acids. V was shortened by 4 bases and J by 2 bases, with 9 bases between the two germline ends. Germline V CDR1 and CDR2: SGHRS, YFSETQ. The CDR3 here is CASSLDRNYGYTF. The CDR3 DNA reads TGCGCCAGCAGCCTGGACAGAAACTATGGCTACACCTTC. Together with reference TRBV5-1 and TRBJ1-2, the CDR3 gives the full variable domain: KAGVTQTPRYLIKTRGQQVTLSCSPISGHRSVSWYQQTPGQGLQFLFEYFSETQRNKGNFPGRFSGRQFSNSRSEMNVSTLELGDSALYLCASSLDRNYGYTFGSGTRLTVV.

The chain has TRBV18 and TRBJ2-1, with 8 nucleotides matching TRBD1. Trimming removed 2 bases from V and 8 bases from J; junction bases left unmatched: 14. The CDR3 has 17 residues. The germline CDR1 and CDR2 sequences are KGHSH and LQKENI. In DNA, the CDR3 is TGTGCCAGCTCACCATTCTCTGGGGCAGGGGGCAGCTATGAGCAGTTCTTC. Its translation is CASSPFSGAGGSYEQFF.

The chain couples TRBV27 to TRBJ2-7, with D perhaps TRBD2 (6 bases). Trimming removed 7 bases from V and 2 bases from J, with 21 bases in between. This CDR3 contains 16 residues. Germline lookup yields CDR1 MNHEY and CDR2 SMNVEV (reference sequence). This chain's CDR3 is CASTHRGGQGTYEQYF. CDR3 nucleotides: TGTGCCAGCACCCACCGAGGAGGGCAGGGAACCTACGAGCAGTACTTC.

The chain carries TRBV11-2 and TRBJ2-5, with 16 nucleotides matching TRBD2. This CDR3 has 17 amino acids. Germline CDR1 reads SGHAT; CDR2 reads FQNNGV. The V and J ends lost 3 bases and 4 bases, in that order; junction bases with no gene match: 5. The CDR3 sequence: CASSLGLAGGRSETQYF. CDR3 nucleotides: TGTGCCAGCAGCTTGGGACTAGCGGGGGGGCGGTCAGAGACCCAGTACTTC.

The rearrangement joins TRBV4-1 to TRBJ2-3; D unclear. Germline assignment: CDR1 MGHRA and CDR2 YSYEKL. V gave up 0 bases and J gave up 3 bases, with 10 bases separating them. The CDR3 consists of 15 residues. The CDR3 DNA follows: TGCGCCAGCAGCCAAGAGTTGACGCGGACAGATACGCAGTATTTT. It yields the protein CASSQELTRTDTQYF.

The gene calls are TRBV5-1 and TRBJ2-1, with 7 bases identical to TRBD1. V gave up 5 bases and J gave up 7 bases; unmatched junction bases: 6. The CDR3 has 13 residues. Germline V gene data show CDR1 as SGHRS and CDR2 as YFSETQ. The CDR3 spells CASSIDRANEQFF. The CDR3 coding sequence is TGCGCCAGCAGTATTGACAGGGCGAATGAGCAGTTCTTC.

This sequence joins TRBV6-1 and TRBJ1-2, with D perhaps TRBD1 (5 bases). Germline CDR1 MNHNS, CDR2 SASEGT. CDR3 size: 16 residues. V was trimmed by 2 bases and J by 8 bases, leaving 21 bases between them. DNA for the CDR3: TGTGCCAGCAGTGAAAGACGGAGGGGCGCGGTAGGAGGCTACACCTTC. Its translation is CASSERRRGAVGGYTF.